Listed below are T cell receptor beta chains from one sample, sequenced in a study of naive and memory T cell subsets. TCRdb used MiXCR to reprocess the UMI-ligation and nested PCR reads, holding one entry per CDR3 protein. Of 130,000 to 150,000 distinct CDR3 sequences listed, over 15% are singletons. Sequencing used naive CD4+ T cells from blood. The receptors shown here come from a human donor in good health. Both conserved end residues are part of each CDR3. Fields, in order: V gene, clone size, J gene, D gene, CDR3 protein, CDR3 DNA. D genes are given only for firm matches. Some rows have no size entry. The others give once, few or many, or a class for an expanded clone.

TRBV4-2	few	TRBJ2-4	-	CASSQGGSDKNIQYF	TGTGCCAGCAGCCAGGGAGGCAGTGACAAAAACATTCAGTACTTC
TRBV29-1	-	TRBJ2-7	-	CSVWTVSYEQYF	TGCAGCGTCTGGACGGTGTCCTACGAGCAGTACTTC
TRBV29-1	few	TRBJ1-4	-	CSVGATNEKLFF	TGCAGCGTTGGGGCTACTAATGAAAAACTGTTTTTT
TRBV29-1	-	TRBJ1-1	-	CSVDGRANTEAFF	TGCAGCGTTGATGGCAGGGCGAACACTGAAGCTTTCTTT
TRBV11-2	few	TRBJ2-2	-	CASSWGLLRSNTGELFF	TGTGCCAGCAGCTGGGGACTCCTTAGGTCGAACACCGGGGAGCTGTTTTTT
TRBV5-1	-	TRBJ2-7	-	CASSIRGESYEQYF	TGCGCCAGCAGCATTAGAGGGGAGTCCTACGAGCAGTACTTC
TRBV5-1	-	TRBJ2-1	TRBD2	CASSLEGGNNEQFF	TGCGCCAGCAGCTTGGAGGGAGGGAACAATGAGCAGTTCTTC
TRBV4-1	few	TRBJ2-7	-	CASSQLLLQGNEQYF	TGCGCCAGCAGCCAACTTCTCCTACAGGGAAACGAGCAGTACTTC
TRBV11-2	once	TRBJ2-5	TRBD2	CASSPPELAGETQYF	TGTGCCAGCAGCCCACCCGAGCTAGCGGGAGAAACCCAGTACTTC
TRBV4-2	-	TRBJ2-7	TRBD2	CASSQLSGTSGRGRAYEQYF	TGTGCCAGCAGCCAACTCTCCGGGACTAGCGGGAGGGGGAGGGCCTACGAGCAGTACTTC
TRBV29-1	few	TRBJ2-3	TRBD2	CSASAGSSTDTQYF	TGCAGCGCCTCAGCGGGGTCTAGCACAGATACGCAGTATTTT
TRBV5-1	few	TRBJ2-5	-	CASSLGSQETQYF	TGCGCCAGCAGCTTGGGCAGCCAAGAGACCCAGTACTTC
TRBV5-4	-	TRBJ1-1	-	CASSLRLNTEAFF	TGTGCCAGCAGCTTGAGATTGAACACTGAAGCTTTCTTT
TRBV27	few	TRBJ2-7	TRBD1	CASSFNRGDEQYF	TGTGCCAGCAGTTTTAACAGGGGGGACGAGCAGTACTTC
TRBV20-1	-	TRBJ2-3	-	CSAIDRGAATDTQYF	TGCAGTGCTATCGATCGGGGGGCAGCGACAGATACGCAGTATTTT
TRBV18	-	TRBJ2-3	-	CASSQGSTDTQYF	TGTGCCAGCTCACAGGGGAGTACAGATACGCAGTATTTT
TRBV30	-	TRBJ2-7	-	CACGTVSEQYF	TGTGCCTGTGGGACTGTCTCCGAGCAGTACTTC
TRBV3-1	-	TRBJ1-1	TRBD1	CASSHPAGGLTEAFF	TGTGCCAGCAGCCATCCGGCAGGGGGATTGACTGAAGCTTTCTTT
TRBV18	-	TRBJ1-1	-	CASSPTATEAFF	TGTGCCAGCTCACCAACGGCCACTGAAGCTTTCTTT
TRBV5-5	-	TRBJ1-4	-	CASSLVGVGEKLFF	TGTGCCAGCAGCTTGGTAGGTGTTGGTGAAAAACTGTTTTTT
TRBV4-1	-	TRBJ2-1	TRBD2	CASSQAPSGLAGGPTQFF	TGCGCCAGCAGCCAAGCCCCCTCCGGACTAGCGGGAGGGCCTACGCAGTTCTTC
TRBV7-9	-	TRBJ1-2	-	CASSLYGAADGYTF	TGTGCCAGCAGCTTATACGGGGCCGCTGATGGCTACACCTTC
TRBV6-1	-	TRBJ1-1	-	CASREAVNTEAFF	TGTGCCAGCAGAGAGGCTGTGAACACTGAAGCTTTCTTT
TRBV12-3/TRBV12-4	-	TRBJ1-5	-	CASSLVGDQPQHF	TGTGCCAGCAGTTTAGTTGGGGATCAGCCCCAGCATTTT
TRBV4-2	few	TRBJ1-2	-	CASSQVMAQHNYGYTF	TGTGCCAGCAGCCAAGTCATGGCACAGCATAACTATGGCTACACCTTC
TRBV6-2/TRBV6-3	-	TRBJ1-1	-	CASGTVGYRAFF	TGTGCCAGCGGCACCGTTGGGTATCGGGCTTTCTTT
TRBV10-2	-	TRBJ2-1	TRBD2	CASRIDLAGNEQFF	TGCGCCAGCAGAATAGACTTAGCGGGGAATGAGCAGTTCTTC
TRBV4-2	few	TRBJ2-7	TRBD2	CASSQGTSGTSYEQYF	TGTGCCAGCAGCCAAGGGACTAGCGGGACATCCTACGAGCAGTACTTC
TRBV11-2	-	TRBJ2-3	-	CASDPLRDTDTQYF	TGTGCCAGCGATCCGCTAAGGGACACAGATACGCAGTATTTT
TRBV20-1	many	TRBJ2-1	-	CSARDLGQYYNEQFF	TGCAGTGCTAGAGATCTCGGACAGTACTACAATGAGCAGTTCTTC
TRBV24-1	-	TRBJ2-2	-	CATSDGTGIAGELFF	TGTGCCACCAGTGATGGTACAGGGATCGCCGGGGAGCTGTTTTTT
TRBV30	few	TRBJ1-1	-	CAWSPTTTGNTEAFF	TGTGCCTGGAGCCCGACCACGACGGGGAACACTGAAGCTTTCTTT
TRBV19	-	TRBJ2-3	-	CACSRIGGTDTQYF	TGTGCCTGTAGTAGGATAGGGGGAACAGATACGCAGTATTTT
TRBV19	-	TRBJ2-3	-	CASSGPGYTSTDTQYF	TGTGCCAGTAGCGGGCCAGGGTATACTAGCACAGATACGCAGTATTTT
TRBV6-5	-	TRBJ1-2	-	CASSYFGTDGYTF	TGTGCCAGCAGTTACTTTGGGACTGATGGCTACACCTTC
TRBV28	-	TRBJ2-1	-	CAGSPPGAREQFF	TGTGCCGGGTCTCCCCCGGGAGCACGGGAGCAGTTCTTC
TRBV9	-	TRBJ2-2	TRBD2	CASSVTGLAGVGNTGELFF	TGTGCCAGCAGCGTTACGGGACTAGCGGGAGTTGGTAACACCGGGGAGCTGTTTTTT
TRBV7-2	-	TRBJ1-3	-	CASSLYRAFGNTIYF	TGTGCCAGCAGCTTATATAGGGCTTTTGGAAACACCATATATTTT
TRBV5-4	-	TRBJ2-2	TRBD1	CASSLEKAGGTGELFF	TGTGCCAGCAGCTTGGAAAAGGCAGGGGGCACCGGGGAGCTGTTTTTT
TRBV28	few	TRBJ2-1	TRBD2	CATSGPGLAGGNEQFF	TGTGCCACCTCCGGCCCGGGACTAGCGGGAGGGAACGAGCAGTTCTTC
TRBV7-3	many	TRBJ2-5	TRBD1	CASSSDREETQYF	TGTGCCAGCAGCTCGGACAGGGAAGAGACCCAGTACTTC
TRBV7-2	-	TRBJ2-4	-	CASSFPTQIIQYF	TGTGCCAGCAGCTTCCCGACACAAATAATTCAGTACTTC
TRBV20-1	-	TRBJ1-2	-	CSARDRTDSSQGGYTF	TGCAGTGCTAGAGATCGCACAGACTCAAGTCAAGGGGGCTACACCTTC
TRBV6-5	many	TRBJ2-3	TRBD1	CASSRLGQGTDTQYF	TGTGCCAGCAGTCGACTAGGACAGGGGACAGATACGCAGTATTTT
TRBV5-1	-	TRBJ1-5	-	CASSTYSNQPQHF	TGCGCCAGCAGCACCTATAGCAATCAGCCCCAGCATTTT
TRBV12-3/TRBV12-4	few	TRBJ1-2	-	CASGGAGGYTF	TGTGCCAGCGGCGGGGCTGGTGGCTACACCTTC